One sample yielded the 26 T cell receptor beta chains listed below, sequenced in a study of T-cell memory formation after mild COVID-19. TCRdb reprocessed the 5' RACE reads with MiXCR, giving one entry per CDR3 protein. Of a few hundred thousand distinct CDR3 sequences listed, under 30% were seen once; the top ten hold around an eighth. The specimen sequenced was PBMCs or a T cell subset sorted from them (not recorded which). These receptors were taken from an adult woman who had mild COVID-19 (a few samples of this study predate the infection). Cell type and time point are not known.

The chain combines TRBV4-1 with TRBJ2-2; D unclear. CDR1 is MGHRA, CDR2 YSYEKL, per germline. V gave up 0 bases and J gave up 2 bases, with 10 bases separating them. The CDR3 has 16 amino acids. The CDR3, as DNA: TGCGCCAGCAGCCAAGATTCTGGCCGAAACACCGGGGAGCTGTTTTTT. Translating it yields CASSQDSGRNTGELFF.

The table lists this clonotype with a few counts. The chain employs TRBV6-2 or TRBV6-3 and TRBJ2-3; 14 bases align to TRBD2. Germline V lookup: CDR1 MNHEY, CDR2 SVGEGT. CDR3 size: 16 residues. Trimming at V came to 4 bases and at J to 6 bases, leaving 6 bases not matched to a gene. The CDR3 here is CASSSGLAGALDTQYF. The CDR3 DNA follows: TGTGCCAGCAGTTCGGGACTAGCGGGAGCACTCGATACGCAGTATTTT.

The genes are TRBV12-3 or TRBV12-4 and TRBJ2-5; 8 bases fit TRBD2. Trimming at V came to 5 bases and at J to 9 bases, leaving 5 bases not matched to a gene. This CDR3 comprises 12 residues. The CDR3 reads CASSPGLAPQYF. Here the CDR3 DNA reads TGTGCCAGCAGTCCAGGACTAGCTCCCCAGTACTTC.

V is TRBV7-7 and J is TRBJ2-5; a possible D gene is TRBD2 (6 bases). The CDR3 covers 14 residues. Per the germline V gene, CDR1 is SSHAT and CDR2 is FNYEAQ (reference sequence). The CDR3 spells CATARDLGQETQYF. CDR3 bases: TGTGCTACCGCGCGGGATCTGGGGCAAGAGACCCAGTACTTC.

The chain uses TRBV5-4 and TRBJ2-7; TRBD1 aligns across 7 bases. The CDR3 totals 13 residues. Unmatched junction bases numbered 2, after V lost 4 bases and J lost 1 base. Germline assignment: CDR1 SGHNT and CDR2 YYREEE (reference sequence). CDR3 coding DNA: TGTGCCAGCAGCGGGACAGTTTCCTACGAGCAGTACTTC. Amino acids: CASSGTVSYEQYF.

The V gene is TRBV20-1, the J gene TRBJ1-1; D is possibly TRBD1 (6 bases). Germline CDR1 DFQATT, CDR2 SNEGSKA (reference sequence). V lost 1 base and J 10 bases, leaving 10 bases between the germline ends. The length of the CDR3 is 11 residues. The CDR3 DNA follows: TGCAGTGCTAGAGGGGGGGCGCGAGCTTTCTTT. Translated: CSARGGARAFF.

The chain uses TRBV13 and TRBJ2-5; the D is unclear. Germline lookup yields CDR1 PRHDT and CDR2 FYEKMQ (reference sequence). Trimming left V 1 base short and J 4 bases short, with 10 bases between. CDR3 length: 14 amino acids. Here the CDR3 DNA reads TGTGCCAGCAGCTTAGATGGCAGACGAGAGACCCAGTACTTC. Protein sequence: CASSLDGRRETQYF.

The sample holds a few counts of this clonotype. V gene TRBV19 combines with J gene TRBJ2-3, with TRBD2 matching over 11 bases. The CDR3 loop spans 16 amino acids. The germline gives CDR1 LNHDA, CDR2 SQIVND (reference sequence). V shed 7 bases, J shed 2 bases, and the junction held 8 bases outside the gene matches. DNA for the CDR3: TGTGCCAGTATGCCTAGCGGGGGGCTCAACACAGATACGCAGTATTTT. Its translation is CASMPSGGLNTDTQYF.

This clonotype was detected only a few times. The chain has TRBV5-1 and TRBJ2-7; D uncertain. The CDR3 covers 14 residues. V dropped 0 bases and J dropped 0 bases, with 7 bases sitting between them. Germline CDR1 reads SGHRS; CDR2 reads YFSETQ. The CDR3 DNA sequence: TGCGCCAGCAGCTTGGAACCGAGCTCCTACGAGCAGTACTTC. It yields the protein CASSLEPSSYEQYF.

This clonotype has a handful of counts. The J gene is TRBJ2-3, the V gene TRBV5-5; no firm D call. The CDR3 extends over 16 amino acids. V was shortened by 0 bases and J by 8 bases, with 19 bases between the two germline ends. CDR1 and CDR2 (germline): SGHKS, YYEKEE (reference sequence). This CDR3 reads CASSLAGMLIEFTQYF. The CDR3 DNA sequence: TGTGCCAGCAGCTTGGCGGGCATGCTCATAGAGTTTACGCAGTATTTT. Full variable domain (rest looked up from reference TRBV5-5 and TRBJ2-3): DAGVTQSPTHLIKTRGQQVTLRCSPISGHKSVSWYQQVLGQGPQFIFQYYEKEERGRGNFPDRFSARQFPNYSSELNVNALLLGDSALYLCASSLAGMLIEFTQYFGPGTRLTVL.

This clonotype was found a few times. The chain recombines TRBV7-9 with TRBJ2-2; the D is unclear. The V end was cut by 4 bases, the J end by 7 bases, with 16 bases between. The CDR3 loop spans 15 amino acids. CDR1 and CDR2 (germline): SEHNR, FQNEAQ (reference sequence). The CDR3 region has the DNA TGTGCCAGCAGCTATCCCTTCGCCCGGGTCGGGGAGCTGTTTTTT. Its translation: CASSYPFARVGELFF.

A word on this clonotype: A read error is likely, as this CDR3 ends without the conserved phenylalanine or tryptophan. This rearrangement joins TRBV19 to TRBJ1-2; TRBD1 might be the D (5 bases). The CDR3 covers 14 residues. The V gene lost 6 bases and the J gene lost 3 bases, with 14 bases spanning the gap. CDR1 and CDR2 (germline): LNHDA, SQIVND (reference sequence). CDR3 region: CASSKPTEDYGYTY. The DNA for the CDR3 is TGTGCCAGTAGCAAGCCGACAGAAGACTATGGCTACACCTAC.

The J gene is TRBJ2-7, the V gene TRBV2; D might be TRBD1 (5 bases). Deletions cut 4 bases from V and 2 bases from J, with 12 bases between. Germline CDR1 SNHLY, CDR2 FYNNEI. The CDR3 sequence is 14 residues long. CDR3 bases: TGTGCCAGCAGTGGCTTAGGGGCCACCTACGAGCAGTACTTC. Protein sequence: CASSGLGATYEQYF.

This clonotype turned up a few times. The J gene is TRBJ2-3, the V gene TRBV12-3 or TRBV12-4; tentatively, D is TRBD1 (6 bases). The CDR3 runs to 14 residues. V lost 6 bases and J 0 bases, leaving 10 bases between the germline ends. The CDR3 DNA reads TGTGCCAGCAGAACAGGGCCTAGCACAGATACGCAGTATTTT. Translating gives CASRTGPSTDTQYF.

The chain recombines TRBV7-6 with TRBJ2-7; 9 positions agree with TRBD2. Germline assignment: CDR1 SGHVS and CDR2 FNYEAQ. CDR3 length: 17 residues. Losses at the gene ends were 6 bases for V and 6 bases for J; bases not matched to a gene: 18. The CDR3 DNA sequence: TGTGCCAGCAGTCCACGGAGGGTGTATAGCGGGAGTGCCGAGCAGTACTTC. Translation: CASSPRRVYSGSAEQYF. The full variable domain, rest sourced from reference TRBV7-6 and TRBJ2-7, is GAGVSQSPRYKVTKRGQDVALRCDPISGHVSLYWYRQALGQGPEFLTYFNYEAQQDKSGLPNDRFSAERPEGSISTLTIQRTEQRDSAMYRCASSPRRVYSGSAEQYFGPGTRLTVT.

This rearrangement joins TRBV6-2 or TRBV6-3 to TRBJ1-1; D is unresolved. The CDR3 spans 15 residues. Germline V gene lookup returns CDR1 MNHEY and CDR2 SVGEGT. V was clipped by 8 bases and J by 0 bases, with 16 bases between them. The CDR3 sequence: CASGSITGMNTEAFF. DNA for the CDR3: TGTGCCAGCGGTTCAATAACGGGCATGAACACTGAAGCTTTCTTT.

This chain links TRBV29-1 with TRBJ2-2, with 10 bases fitting TRBD1. CDR1 and CDR2 (germline): SQVTM, ANQGSEA. This CDR3 region has 16 residues. V lost 5 bases, J lost 3 bases, and 9 bases stayed unmatched. This CDR3 is CSVINRDRGYTGELFF. The CDR3 coding sequence is TGCAGCGTTATCAACCGGGACAGGGGATACACCGGGGAGCTGTTTTTT.

This clonotype has a handful of counts. V gene TRBV7-8 combines with J gene TRBJ2-3; TRBD1 might be the D (6 bases). Germline V lookup: CDR1 SGHVS, CDR2 FQNEAQ. V was cut by 5 bases and J by 6 bases, with 18 bases left in between. This CDR3 is 15 amino acids long. CDR3 sequence reads: CASSPHGGLVDTQYF. In nucleotides, the CDR3 is TGTGCCAGCAGCCCTCATGGGGGCCTGGTGGATACGCAGTATTTT.

For the CDR3, the DNA is TGTGCCAGCAGTCGAGTTGGACAGGGGAGAGCGAACACTGAAGCTTTCTTT. It translates to CASSRVGQGRANTEAFF. The V gene is TRBV6-5, the J gene TRBJ1-1, with TRBD1 matching 9 bases. The V gene end was trimmed by 5 bases and the J gene end by 1 base; junction bases not matched to a gene: 11. There are 17 residues in the CDR3. Germline V gene data show CDR1 as MNHEY and CDR2 as SVGAGI.

The rearrangement uses TRBV4-1 and TRBJ1-4; the match to TRBD1 covers 7 bases. The CDR3 has 14 amino acids. Germline assignment: CDR1 MGHRA and CDR2 YSYEKL. V lost 8 bases and J lost 4; bases outside the gene matches: 7. DNA of the CDR3: TGCGCCAGCGGAGGGGACAGCTTTAATGAAAAACTGTTTTTT. This gives the protein CASGGDSFNEKLFF.

This clonotype was seen more than once but under ten times. The chain employs TRBV7-2 and TRBJ1-5; D remains unclear. This CDR3 has 15 residues. CDR1 is SGHTA, CDR2 FQGNSA, per germline. V was trimmed by 2 bases and J by 2 bases, leaving 10 bases between them. Written as DNA, the CDR3 is TGTGCCAGCAGCTTAATGGGCGTTGGCAATCAGCCCCAGCATTTT. Translation: CASSLMGVGNQPQHF.

This clonotype turned up a few times. The CDR3 bases are TGTGCCAGCAGCTTGGGAGACACGAGCTCCTACGAGCAGTACTTC. It translates to CASSLGDTSSYEQYF. The J gene is TRBJ2-7, the V gene TRBV7-9; D possibly corresponds to TRBD2 (5 bases). Germline CDR1 and CDR2: SEHNR and FQNEAQ (reference sequence). The V and J ends lost 3 bases and 0 bases respectively, with 12 bases between them. The CDR3 is 15 amino acids.

This clonotype appeared a few times. The rearrangement joins TRBV12-3 or TRBV12-4 to TRBJ1-1; 7 bases are shared with TRBD1. CDR3 size: 14 residues. The V and J ends lost 4 bases and 4 bases, in that order; junction bases with no gene match: 6. CDR3 residues: CASSSPAGGTEAFF. The CDR3 nucleotides are TGTGCCAGCAGTTCCCCCGCAGGGGGCACTGAAGCTTTCTTT.

The V call is TRBV7-2, the J call TRBJ2-1, with D possibly matching TRBD2 (5 bases). The V end was cut by 1 base, the J end by 7 bases, with 17 bases between. CDR1 is SGHTA, CDR2 FQGNSA, per germline. The CDR3 covers 16 residues. As DNA, the CDR3 is TGTGCCAGCAGCTTAGTGCGGGCACGGTCGAGGAATGAGCAGTTCTTC. Protein product: CASSLVRARSRNEQFF.

This chain links TRBV12-3 or TRBV12-4 with TRBJ1-1; D possibly corresponds to TRBD1 (6 bases). The CDR3 totals 14 residues. V gave up 7 bases and J gave up 0 bases, with 12 bases separating them. The CDR3 sequence is CASNLGGMNTEAFF. The CDR3 nucleotides are TGTGCCAGCAACTTAGGGGGGATGAACACTGAAGCTTTCTTT.

The sample holds a few counts of this clonotype. The chain joins TRBV29-1 to TRBJ2-2, with D maybe TRBD2 (5 bases). In germline, CDR1 is SQVTM, CDR2 ANQGSEA. V lost 4 bases and J 3 bases, leaving 15 bases between the germline ends. This CDR3 has 15 residues. The CDR3 nucleotides read TGCAGCGTTGTGGTTGGGAGTGCGTACACCGGGGAGCTGTTTTTT. This sequence encodes CSVVVGSAYTGELFF.